This TCR beta chain was profiled in a study of cytomegalovirus exposure and HLA in healthy donors. Whole-study findings and limits: The study listed some 160 cytomegalovirus-associated TCR beta chains. Cytomegalovirus status was reportedly diagnosed by the classifier with high sensitivity and specificity. A later analysis linked a missense DCLRE1C variant to TCR beta V- and J-gene trimming. The productive fraction for most TCR beta V segments was about 90% or about 30% in an earlier analysis.

PCR employed 60 Vbeta and 13 Jbeta primers. The assay was immunoSEQ multiplex PCR, and TCRdb's table has in-frame clones only and misses some. This table has approximately 110,000 clones, around 78% appearing once. Comment on this clone: Its antigen remains unidentified.

The sequence came from a man between 40 and 49 years old in good health and CMV-seronegative. Material: PBMCs.

The CDR3 region is CASSLSASGGSLSHEQYF. The CDR3 coding sequence is TGCGCCAGCAGCTTGTCGGCTAGCGGGGGGTCGCTATCTCACGAGCAGTACTTC. The chain recombines TRBV5-1 with TRBJ2-7; the match to TRBD2 covers 11 bases. Germline-derived CDR1 and CDR2 are SGHRS and YFSETQ. V was clipped by 1 base and J by 5 bases; unmatched bases: 14. This CDR3 comprises 18 residues. Using reference TRBV5-1 and TRBJ2-7 for the parts outside the CDR3, the full variable domain is KAGVTQTPRYLIKTRGQQVTLSCSPISGHRSVSWYQQTPGQGLQFLFEYFSETQRNKGNFPGRFSGRQFSNSRSEMNVSTLELGDSALYLCASSLSASGGSLSHEQYFGPGTRLTVT.